A selection of T cell receptor beta chains follows, all from one sample in a study of shared clonotypes between healthy human individuals. This table comes from immunoSEQ multiplex PCR, and its TCRdb copy is limited to in-frame clones, with some not included. This table holds approximately 2.5 million clones, more than 85% found once. The sequenced sample consisted of naive CD4+ T cells from PBMCs. The source of these receptors is a man aged 18 to 30 in good health. Some clones in this sample may be carry-over from other donors' samples. Both conserved end residues are part of each CDR3. Fields, in order: J gene, D gene, V gene, clone size, CDR3 DNA, CDR3 protein. D genes are given only for firm matches. Size is omitted from some rows. Given values are once, few, many or a class for expanded clones.

J: TRBJ1-3
D: TRBD1
V: TRBV7-8
size: .
DNA: TGTGCCAGCAGCCTTCGGGACAGGCCGAGGGGTGGAAACACCATATATTTT
CDR3: CASSLRDRPRGGNTIYF

J: TRBJ2-5
D: .
V: TRBV21-1
size: .
DNA: TGTGCCAGCAGCCTAGGGACTAGCGGGAGTGAGGAGACCCAGTACTTC
CDR3: CASSLGTSGSEETQYF

J: TRBJ1-2
D: .
V: TRBV6-6
size: .
DNA: TGTGCCAGCATCCAGGGCCTAGGAGCTGGCTACACCTTC
CDR3: CASIQGLGAGYTF

J: TRBJ1-3
D: .
V: TRBV7-2
size: .
DNA: TGTGCCAGCAGCTCCCCCTTCTTTGGAAACACCATATATTTT
CDR3: CASSSPFFGNTIYF

J: TRBJ2-1
D: .
V: TRBV11-2
size: .
DNA: TGTGCCAGCAGCTTAGGGTTCCGAGGACTCCTGGGTAATGAGCAGTTCTTC
CDR3: CASSLGFRGLLGNEQFF

J: TRBJ2-3
D: TRBD2
V: TRBV28
size: .
DNA: TGTGCCAGCAGTCGAGCGGGAGGGGTGGCAGATACGCAGTATTTT
CDR3: CASSRAGGVADTQYF

J: TRBJ1-4
D: .
V: TRBV10-3
size: .
DNA: TGTGCCATCAGCGGCAGCCCAGTTGCAACTAATGAAAAACTGTTTTTT
CDR3: CAISGSPVATNEKLFF

J: TRBJ1-4
D: .
V: TRBV7-9
size: .
DNA: TGTGCCAGCAGCCCAGGGACCTCCTACGGTGGTGAAAAACTGTTTTTT
CDR3: CASSPGTSYGGEKLFF

J: TRBJ1-3
D: .
V: TRBV11-2
size: .
DNA: TGTGCCAGCAGCCAACAGGGAATCTCTGGAAACACCATATATTTT
CDR3: CASSQQGISGNTIYF

J: TRBJ2-1
D: TRBD2
V: TRBV18
size: .
DNA: TGTGCCAGCTCAAGGACTAGCGCCTCCTACAATGAGCAGTTCTTC
CDR3: CASSRTSASYNEQFF

J: TRBJ2-5
D: TRBD1
V: TRBV18
size: .
DNA: TGTGCCAGCTCACCCCTTGGGACAGGGGGTGAAGAGACCCAGTACTTC
CDR3: CASSPLGTGGEETQYF

J: TRBJ2-1
D: .
V: TRBV9
size: .
DNA: TGTGCCAGCAGCCCTTCCCGAGGCCCCCTGTACAATGAGCAGTTCTTC
CDR3: CASSPSRGPLYNEQFF

J: TRBJ1-4
D: .
V: TRBV7-9
size: .
DNA: TGTGCCAGCAGCTTAGCGAATTTGCTGGTAGTAGCGGATGAAAAACTGTTTTTT
CDR3: CASSLANLLVVADEKLFF

J: TRBJ2-5
D: TRBD2
V: TRBV5-1
size: once
DNA: TGCGCCAGCAGCTTGCCTCTAGCGGGAGTAGGAGAGACCCAGTACTTC
CDR3: CASSLPLAGVGETQYF

J: TRBJ1-4
D: .
V: TRBV5-1
size: .
DNA: TGCGCCAGCAGCTTACCAACAGGGTCAACTAATGAAAAACTGTTTTTT
CDR3: CASSLPTGSTNEKLFF

J: TRBJ1-1
D: .
V: TRBV20-1
size: .
DNA: TGCAGTGCTAGAAGCAGGGAAGCTTTCTTT
CDR3: CSARSREAFF

J: TRBJ2-1
D: TRBD1
V: TRBV7-2
size: .
DNA: TGTGCCAGCAGCCCTGGGACAGCCTACAATGAGCAGTTCTTC
CDR3: CASSPGTAYNEQFF

J: TRBJ2-3
D: .
V: TRBV11-2
size: .
DNA: TGTGCCAGCAGCTCTATAGGGAGTTCTACAGATACGCAGTATTTT
CDR3: CASSSIGSSTDTQYF

J: TRBJ2-2
D: TRBD1
V: TRBV27
size: .
DNA: TGTGCCAGCAGTCCCCAGGGGGCCATAGTCACCGGGGAGCTGTTTTTT
CDR3: CASSPQGAIVTGELFF

J: TRBJ2-1
D: TRBD2
V: TRBV28
size: .
DNA: TGTGCCAGCCGAAAAGCCGGGACTAGCGGGAGCAATGAGCAGTTCTTC
CDR3: CASRKAGTSGSNEQFF

J: TRBJ1-1
D: TRBD1
V: TRBV18
size: .
DNA: TGTGCCAGCTCACCGACCGGGACAGGGAACACTGAAGCTTTCTTT
CDR3: CASSPTGTGNTEAFF

J: TRBJ1-2
D: .
V: TRBV28
size: .
DNA: TGTGCCAGCAGACCTGACGGGTCTCACGGCTACACCTTC
CDR3: CASRPDGSHGYTF

J: TRBJ1-1
D: .
V: TRBV4-2
size: .
DNA: TGTGCCAGCAGCCAAGATAGGGCTGAAGCTTTCTTT
CDR3: CASSQDRAEAFF

J: TRBJ2-7
D: .
V: TRBV7-2
size: .
DNA: TGTGCCAGCAGCTACCGTAGCGGAGGCCAATACGAGCAGTACTTC
CDR3: CASSYRSGGQYEQYF

J: TRBJ1-3
D: TRBD1
V: TRBV4-1
size: .
DNA: TGCGCCAGCAGCCAAGTAGGGACAGGCTCTGGAAACACCATATATTTT
CDR3: CASSQVGTGSGNTIYF

J: TRBJ1-2
D: .
V: TRBV5-1
size: .
DNA: TGCGCCAGCAGCCCAGGACTGTTAGCTAACTATGGCTACACCTTC
CDR3: CASSPGLLANYGYTF

J: TRBJ1-1
D: .
V: TRBV29-1
size: .
DNA: TGCAGCGTTCAGTGGAACACTGAAGCTTTCTTT
CDR3: CSVQWNTEAFF

J: TRBJ1-1
D: .
V: TRBV28
size: .
DNA: TGTGCCAGCAGTTTGCCCGGACGGGGGAACACTGAAGCTTTCTTT
CDR3: CASSLPGRGNTEAFF

J: TRBJ2-1
D: TRBD2
V: TRBV5-8
size: .
DNA: TGTGCCAGCAGCCCCAACCGACTAGCGGATGAGCAGTTCTTC
CDR3: CASSPNRLADEQFF

J: TRBJ2-2
D: TRBD2
V: TRBV7-6
size: .
DNA: TGTGCCAGCAGGTCCTCCAGCCAGGGACTAGCCGGGGAGCTGTTTTTT
CDR3: CASRSSSQGLAGELFF

J: TRBJ2-1
D: TRBD2
V: TRBV11-3
size: few
DNA: TGTGCCAGCAGCCCTGGGACTATTAGTGAGCAGTTCTTC
CDR3: CASSPGTISEQFF

J: TRBJ2-1
D: TRBD2
V: TRBV28
size: .
DNA: TGTGCCAGCCGAATGGGAGGGTACAATGAGCAGTTCTTC
CDR3: CASRMGGYNEQFF

J: TRBJ2-1
D: TRBD2
V: TRBV28
size: .
DNA: TGTGCCAGCAGTTTCGCGTCGGCGGGCGGGGGAGAGCAGTTCTTC
CDR3: CASSFASAGGGEQFF

J: TRBJ2-2
D: .
V: TRBV7-2
size: .
DNA: TGTGCCAGCAGCTTAGTTTCGACTGCGAACACCGGGGAGCTGTTTTTT
CDR3: CASSLVSTANTGELFF

J: TRBJ2-3
D: .
V: TRBV7-2
size: .
DNA: TGTGCCAGCAGCTCCTCACTAGACTATACGCAGTATTTT
CDR3: CASSSSLDYTQYF

J: TRBJ2-5
D: .
V: TRBV6-1
size: .
DNA: TGTGCCAGCAGTGGGTTAGAGTACCAAGAGACCCAGTACTTC
CDR3: CASSGLEYQETQYF

J: TRBJ1-2
D: .
V: TRBV29-1
size: .
DNA: TGCAGCGTTGAACCACCGGGACCGTCCCGCTATGGCTACACCTTC
CDR3: CSVEPPGPSRYGYTF

J: TRBJ2-2
D: TRBD2
V: TRBV6-4
size: .
DNA: TGTGCCAGCAGTGGAGCGGGAATGAACACCGGGGAGCTGTTTTTT
CDR3: CASSGAGMNTGELFF

J: TRBJ2-1
D: TRBD1
V: TRBV4-1
size: .
DNA: TGCGCCAGCAGCCAACCGGGACAGTCGGGTGGCTATGAGCAGTTCTTC
CDR3: CASSQPGQSGGYEQFF

J: TRBJ1-3
D: .
V: TRBV28
size: once
DNA: TGTGCCAGGAAACTGGTAGGACTAGGGACCATATATTTT
CDR3: CARKLVGLGTIYF

J: TRBJ2-7
D: TRBD2
V: TRBV27
size: .
DNA: TGTGCCAGCACCAGCGGCAGGACTAGCGGGAGGGTGGCCTACGAGCAGTACTTC
CDR3: CASTSGRTSGRVAYEQYF